The sequence of this T cell receptor (beta chain) was determined in a study of beta chain features in type 1 diabetes. General observations from the study: Across all four CD4+ subsets, people with type 1 diabetes showed modestly shorter TCRB CDR3s. More deletions and fewer insertions at VDJ junctions were found in patients with type 1 diabetes.

This clone has a handful of counts. As yet, its antigen is unknown. Expressed TCRB transcripts were sequenced because the entire RNA isolate underwent reverse transcription. Some clones are missing from TCRdb's copy, which holds only in-frame ones; the method was immunoSEQ multiplex PCR. The sample has 620,000 or so clones, less than 20% seen once; the top ten hold about 0.087%. Specimen: naive CD4+ T cells from blood. This clonotype originated in a man younger than 30 in good health.

The CDR3 loop is CASRSNRIDQPQHF. CDR3 DNA sequence: TGTGCCAGCAGATCTAATCGGATTGACCAGCCCCAGCATTTT. V and J are TRBV6-5 and TRBJ1-5; D ambiguous. Trimming removed 6 bases from V and 7 bases from J, with 16 bases in between. CDR1 and CDR2 (germline): MNHEY, SVGAGI. This CDR3 has 14 amino acids.